This entry describes one T cell receptor (beta chain). It lacks a known antigen. The input lacks base qualities; no much larger clone sits a single base away. The same CDR3 can be traced to other DNA sequences in this sample. Donors were healthy HIV-negative adults with no recently reported acute infections or vaccinations. Every donor was a Caucasian adult living in Nashville, Tennessee, USA. CD4+ T cells were enriched by magnetic negative selection, after which naive cells were positively selected on CD45RA and the negative fraction was taken as the memory subset. After blood collection by leukapheresis, PBMCs were isolated using Ficoll-Histopaque density gradient centrifugation and then cryopreserved in the vapor phase of liquid nitrogen. Purity and quantity of every magnetically sorted T cell population were checked by analytical flow cytometry. Genomic DNA was isolated from each sorted fraction and quantified by UV absorbance on a Nanodrop 2000c.

The germline V gene encodes CDR1 SGHRS and CDR2 YFSETQ. Taken from cysteine to phenylalanine, the CDR3 has 13 residues. Only the CDR3 region is kept as DNA, spanning 39 bases read in frame from base 1. Trimming takes 4 bases from V and 4 bases from J, and the germline ends sit 12 bases apart. TCR CDR3 regions were amplified from genomic DNA by multiplex PCR using the deep immunoSEQ assay. Extracted genomic DNA from each cell subset was spread evenly across all wells of several immunoSEQ 96-well plates, with each plate serving as a replicate. For sorted subsets, 200 ng of genomic DNA, equivalent to roughly 33,000 T cell genomes, went into each replicate PCR. The purified libraries were quantified using a Qubit 3.0 fluorometer, sized with a Bioanalyzer 2100, and then quantified again using the KAPA Library Quantification kit. Every immunoSEQ 96-well plate was sequenced on a dedicated single-read 150-cycle Illumina NextSeq 550 flow cell. Per the authors' processing: Because the immunoSEQ output included only junctional sequences and no quality scores, the filtering could not be the same as the filtering used for full-length reads. To assign V/J genes and CDR3, sequences were annotated against IMGT germline references using PyIR, a Python wrapper for IgBLAST v1.9. Reads with weak V/J assignments (E-value above 1e-6), missing CDR3, stop codons, out-of-frame junctions, or ambiguous translated residues were removed. V3J clonotypes were defined as sequences sharing an identical inferred V gene, J gene, and CDR3 amino acid sequence. To compute the percentage overlap between repertoires, the number of shared unique clonotypes was divided by the size of the smaller repertoire. RTK rarefaction, the Chao1 estimator, and Recon v2.1 estimates of unobserved clonotypes were used to assess repertoire richness. OLGA was used to compute generation probabilities for all TCRbeta clonotypes that the gDNA method yielded from a few donors. Held by TCRdb, this immuneACCESS table contains in-frame sequences only and omits some clones. Under half of the omission traces to an unresolved V gene where checked; the cause of the rest is unknown. For V, J and clone size, that table is used; D and trimming come from the DNA. The sample table holds some 2.1 million clones, of which approximately 95% were seen once. The ten largest account for around 0.13% of the sample.

These data belong to a study of shared clonotypes between healthy human individuals (TCRdb year 2020). For context, the study as a whole: A couple of women and a few men aged 18 to 49 years were included in the cohort. To increase sequencing depth and limit assay-specific biases, TCR repertoire library preparation and sequencing were carried out by different laboratories using diverse techniques. Leukapheresis yielded between about 0.9 and 10 billion PBMCs per donor. For each donor, CD4 naive and CD4 memory were each given three plates, CD8 naive was given two plates, and CD8 memory was given one plate. The study deeply sequenced blood TCR repertoires of five healthy adults to estimate repertoire size and the extent of clonotype sharing between individuals.

Summary of the overall study and its limitations: Sampling was limited to blood, and TCR repertoires in tissue likely differ from TCR repertoires in blood. Pairwise subsampling led to the expectation that sequencing depth would affect the degree of clonotype sharing among donors. Compared with non-shared clonotypes, the clonotypes found in all four sorted-subset donors had higher generation probabilities. Larger estimated clonotype richness was generally found for naive subsets than for memory subsets. Even with the large sequencing depth, rarefaction of the sorted-subset datasets indicated that sequencing was incomplete. Sharing across a few donors was observed for about 5% of naive CD4, under 4% of naive CD8, roughly 2.4% of memory CD4, and about 0.4% of memory CD8 clonotypes. The genetic and exposure-history diversity represented was limited by the small number of donors.

This clonotype was sampled from a man aged 18 to 29 in good health. The sequence is built from TRBV5-1 and TRBJ2-7; the best D guess is TRBD1, with 6 bases matching. Source material: naive CD4+ T cells sorted from blood. Sample cell subset or site, as interpreted from the label and publication: CD45RA+ positively selected. This receptor carries the CDR3 CASSPDRAYEQYF. The sequenced DNA: TGCGCCAGCAGCCCGGACAGAGCTTACGAGCAGTACTTC.